The 28 T cell receptor beta chains listed next were all sequenced from one sample in a study of regulatory T cells in long-lasting Graves disease. Construction of TCR beta libraries relied on iRepertoire HTBI primers and on Arm-PCR targeting CDR3 regions. TCRdb re-called the multiplex PCR reads through MiXCR, storing one row per CDR3 protein. The sample carries 420,000 or so distinct CDR3 sequences, around 15% recorded once. Time point specified: newly diagnosed GD, antithyroid drugs for less than 3 months. The TCR library was made from RNA that had been extracted from PBMCs in TRIzol. This same sample was also part of a study on T cells in Graves' hyperthyroidism and ophthalmopathy.

This specimen was peripheral blood mononuclear cells (PBMCs), taken at new diagnosis, from a patient treated with antithyroid drugs. The receptors were gathered from a woman aged 18-35 years with Graves disease.

This clonotype was picked up many times. V gene TRBV29-1 combines with J gene TRBJ2-3; 11 positions agree with TRBD2. Per the germline V gene, CDR1 is SQVTM and CDR2 is ANQGSEA. This CDR3 contains 17 residues. The V segment lost 3 bases and the J segment 1 base; nucleotides outside the gene matches: 9. The CDR3 sequence is CSVDWLAGGRGTDTQYF. The CDR3 nucleotides read TGCAGCGTTGACTGGCTAGCGGGAGGTAGGGGCACAGATACGCAGTATTTT.

This clonotype has ten or more counts. The chain recombines TRBV11-2 with TRBJ1-4, with 11 bases matching TRBD1. V was clipped by 4 bases and J by 2 bases; unmatched bases: 6. The CDR3 totals 17 residues. CDR1 is SGHAT and CDR2 is FQNNGV in the germline V gene. The CDR3 nucleotides are TGTGCCAGCAGCTCCGGGACAGGGGGACGGACTAATGAAAAACTGTTTTTT. Protein sequence: CASSSGTGGRTNEKLFF.

Ten or more counts support this clonotype. V is TRBV7-8 and J is TRBJ2-1, with D unclear. The CDR3 has 14 residues. CDR1 is SGHVS and CDR2 is FQNEAQ in the germline V gene. V shed 7 bases and J shed 6 bases, with 16 bases lying between them. The CDR3 loop reads CASTLVRSTNEQFF. The CDR3 DNA follows: TGTGCCAGCACCCTAGTTAGAAGCACCAATGAGCAGTTCTTC.

V and J are TRBV28 and TRBJ1-2; no firm D call. This CDR3 is built from 15 residues. In germline, CDR1 is MDHEN, CDR2 SYDVKM. Trimming took 1 base from V and 1 from J, leaving 10 bases between them. The CDR3 here is CASSLLVEINYGYTF. The CDR3 nucleotides read TGTGCCAGCAGTTTATTGGTGGAGATTAACTATGGCTACACCTTC.

Details on this clonotype: This may be a read error, as it is one base from a much larger clone. The V and J genes are TRBV30 and TRBJ2-5, with 7 bases that match TRBD1. The CDR3 runs to 13 residues. Germline CDR1 is GTSNPN and CDR2 is SVGIG (reference sequence). The CDR3 protein is CAGRARQGRTQYF. CDR3 sequence (DNA): TGTGCCGGGAGAGCCCGACAGGGCCGGACCCAGTACTTC.

This clonotype was picked up many times. J is TRBJ2-1 and V is TRBV12-3 or TRBV12-4, with unresolved D. This CDR3 spans 14 amino acids. V lost 6 bases and J 4 bases, leaving 13 bases between the germline ends. The CDR3 region has the DNA TGTGCCAGCAGCGTGCGGTGGGGATACAATGAGCAGTTCTTC. Amino acid sequence: CASSVRWGYNEQFF.

In this sample, this clonotype turned up a few times. The rearrangement joins TRBV7-3 to TRBJ1-1, with D unclear. V was pared by 5 bases and J by 1 base, with 8 bases between. The CDR3 runs 13 residues. Germline V CDR1 and CDR2: SGHTA, FQGTGA. DNA of the CDR3: TGTGCCAGCAGCGTGGACTCGAACACTGAAGCTTTCTTT. This codes for CASSVDSNTEAFF. The entire variable domain, with the rest obtained from reference TRBV7-3 and TRBJ1-1, is as follows: GAGVSQTPSNKVTEKGKYVELRCDPISGHTALYWYRQSLGQGPEFLIYFQGTGAADDSGLPNDRFFAVRPEGSVSTLKIQRTERGDSAVYLCASSVDSNTEAFFGQGTRLTVV.

This clonotype appeared many times. The V and J genes are TRBV3-1 and TRBJ1-1; 7 bases align to TRBD1. V was pared by 3 bases and J by 7 bases, with 8 bases of the junction left unmatched. The CDR3 spans 14 residues. The germline CDR1 and CDR2 sequences are LGHDT and YNNKEL (reference sequence). CDR3 amino acids: CASSHGGTAIEAFF. The CDR3 DNA reads TGTGCCAGCAGCCACGGAGGGACAGCCATTGAAGCTTTCTTT. The full variable domain, with the rest looked up from reference TRBV3-1 and TRBJ1-1, is DTAVSQTPKYLVTQMGNDKSIKCEQNLGHDTMYWYKQDSKKFLKIMFSYNNKELIINETVPNRFSPKSPDKAHLNLHINSLELGDSAVYFCASSHGGTAIEAFFGQGTRLTVV.

This chain joins TRBV30 and TRBJ2-7; D is possibly TRBD2 (6 bases). CDR1 is GTSNPN, CDR2 SVGIG, per germline (reference sequence). The CDR3 has 14 residues. Trimming took off 7 bases at V and 1 base at J, with 17 bases between the two ends. The CDR3 sequence is CAYNRRGTSYEQYF. The CDR3 coding sequence is TGTGCCTACAACCGCCGCGGGACTTCCTACGAGCAGTACTTC.

This clonotype was picked up many times. The CDR3 DNA is TGTGCCAGCAGTGAATTGGGCGTCGGTGGTCACAATGAGCAGTTCTTC. It codes for CASSELGVGGHNEQFF. The rearrangement joins TRBV25-1 to TRBJ2-1; D remains ambiguous. Trimming took off 1 base at V and 5 bases at J, with 15 bases between the two ends. The CDR3 runs 16 residues. In germline, CDR1 is MGHDK, CDR2 SYGVNS.

This clonotype was seen more than once but under ten times. The rearrangement links TRBV4-1 to TRBJ2-7, with no clear D. The CDR3 contains 16 residues. Trimming took 1 base from V and 3 from J, leaving 16 bases between them. Germline-derived CDR1 and CDR2 are MGHRA and YSYEKL. CDR3 nucleotide sequence: TGCGCCAGCAGCCAAGGCGTTTCAGGAAGTTACTACGAGCAGTACTTC. It codes for CASSQGVSGSYYEQYF.

This clonotype has a count of ten or more. This chain joins TRBV12-3 or TRBV12-4 and TRBJ2-7, with TRBD1 matching 8 bases. The CDR3 spans 14 residues. With 5 bases clipped from V and 3 bases from J, the junction kept 6 bases outside the gene matches. The CDR3 region is CASSMDRELYEQYF. DNA of the CDR3: TGTGCCAGCAGTATGGACAGGGAACTCTACGAGCAGTACTTC.

The table lists this clonotype with many counts. The rearrangement uses TRBV7-9 and TRBJ2-1, with no clear D. Germline lookup yields CDR1 SEHNR and CDR2 FQNEAQ (reference sequence). Deletions cut 5 bases from V and 4 bases from J, with 6 bases between. This CDR3 is built from 12 residues. CDR3 sequence: CASSVGYNEQFF. DNA for the CDR3: TGTGCCAGCAGCGTAGGATACAATGAGCAGTTCTTC. Together with reference TRBV7-9 and TRBJ2-1, the CDR3 gives the full variable domain: DTGVSQNPRHKITKRGQNVTFRCDPISEHNRLYWYRQTLGQGPEFLTYFQNEAQLEKSRLLSDRFSAERPKGSFSTLEIQRTEQGDSAMYLCASSVGYNEQFFGPGTRLTVL.

In its sample, this clonotype was seen a few times. The genes are TRBV6-1 and TRBJ2-1; TRBD2 agrees at 12 bases. V lost 5 bases and J lost 7; bases outside the gene matches: 12. Looked up from germline, CDR1 is MNHNS and CDR2 is SASEGT. The CDR3 consists of 17 residues. In DNA form, the CDR3 reads TGTGCCAGCAGTCTGAGACTAGCGGGAGCATTTGGTAATGAGCAGTTCTTC. As protein: CASSLRLAGAFGNEQFF.

This clonotype was picked up a small number of times. The chain employs TRBV3-1 and TRBJ2-7; D gene unclear. CDR1 is LGHDT, CDR2 YNNKEL, per germline (reference sequence). The germline V and J ends were trimmed by 2 bases and 4 bases, with 9 bases remaining between them. The CDR3 has 13 amino acids. The CDR3 loop is CASSQTAVYEQYF. Written as DNA, the CDR3 is TGTGCCAGCAGCCAAACGGCGGTTTACGAGCAGTACTTC.

The sample holds many counts of this clonotype. This rearrangement joins TRBV12-3 or TRBV12-4 to TRBJ2-7; D possibly corresponds to TRBD2 (6 bases). The CDR3 runs 15 residues. Trimming cost V 6 bases and J 5 bases, with 20 bases left between them. CDR3: CASSPPVAERNEQYF. CDR3 nucleotides: TGTGCCAGCAGCCCCCCGGTAGCGGAGAGGAACGAGCAGTACTTC.

The J gene is TRBJ2-2, the V gene TRBV10-3; a possible D gene is TRBD1 (6 bases). Germline V gives CDR1 ENHRY, CDR2 SYGVKD. The germline V and J ends were trimmed by 6 bases and 1 base, with 9 bases remaining between them. This CDR3 spans 14 amino acids. Here the CDR3 reads CAIRRTENTGELFF. The CDR3 DNA is TGTGCCATCAGGAGGACAGAGAACACCGGGGAGCTGTTTTTT.

There are many counts of this clonotype. The chain carries TRBV18 and TRBJ1-5, with TRBD1 identical over 8 bases. Per germline, CDR1 KGHSH and CDR2 LQKENI. Losses at the gene ends were 1 base for V and 7 bases for J; bases not matched to a gene: 3. This CDR3 has 14 residues. The CDR3 protein is CASSPRTGIQPQHF. As DNA, the CDR3 is TGTGCCAGCTCACCACGGACAGGGATCCAGCCCCAGCATTTT.

This clonotype has a count of ten or more. The chain links TRBV12-3 or TRBV12-4 to TRBJ2-2; perhaps TRBD1 as D (5 bases). The CDR3 sequence is 15 residues long. V lost 7 bases, J lost 0 bases, and 12 bases lay in between. The chain's CDR3 is CASIGALANTGELFF. The CDR3 nucleotides read TGTGCCAGCATTGGGGCACTCGCGAACACCGGGGAGCTGTTTTTT.

This clonotype was picked up many times. CDR3 sequence: CASRGDFRGAYEQYF. In DNA, the CDR3 is TGTGCCAGCAGGGGGGACTTCCGAGGGGCCTACGAGCAGTACTTC. The chain carries TRBV6-1 and TRBJ2-7; D might be TRBD2 (6 bases). V lost 6 bases and J 2 bases, leaving 17 bases between the germline ends. Germline V gene lookup returns CDR1 MNHNS and CDR2 SASEGT. This CDR3 region has 15 residues.

This clonotype was seen a few times. CDR3 DNA: TGTGCCAGCAGTTTCACTGCGGGATATGGCGGGGAGCTGTTTTTT. The encoded protein is CASSFTAGYGGELFF. This rearrangement joins TRBV12-3 or TRBV12-4 to TRBJ2-2; D may be TRBD2 (6 bases). This CDR3 contains 15 residues. Trimming removed 3 bases from V and 7 bases from J, with 15 bases in between.

A few counts support this clonotype. The V call is TRBV12-3 or TRBV12-4, the J call TRBJ2-4; 9 nucleotides line up with TRBD2. With V trimmed by 8 bases and J by 6 bases, 11 bases remained unmatched. This CDR3 has 15 residues. As DNA, the CDR3 is TGTGCCAGCGGATCCTTGCGGGAGGGCCGAAACATTCAGTACTTC. This gives the protein CASGSLREGRNIQYF.

This clonotype has a count of ten or more. The chain couples TRBV28 to TRBJ2-7; D is unclear. Trimming cost V 8 bases and J 6 bases, with 14 bases left between them. CDR1 and CDR2 from the germline V gene are MDHEN and SYDVKM. CDR3 size: 12 residues. The CDR3 protein is CASALGFGEQYF. DNA of the CDR3: TGTGCCAGCGCCCTAGGTTTTGGCGAGCAGTACTTC.

This clonotype was counted many times. The chain has TRBV20-1 and TRBJ2-3, with 11 bases fitting TRBD2. Germline V gives CDR1 DFQATT, CDR2 SNEGSKA (reference sequence). Trimming took 6 bases from V and 0 from J; bases not matched to a gene: 5. CDR3 size: 15 residues. The CDR3 reads CSASRTSGSTDTQYF. The CDR3 DNA reads TGCAGTGCGTCCAGGACTAGCGGGAGCACAGATACGCAGTATTTT.

This clonotype was counted ten times or more. The chain has TRBV7-3 and TRBJ2-3; 9 nucleotides line up with TRBD2. The CDR3 spans 15 residues. Germline loops: CDR1 SGHTA, CDR2 FQGTGA. With V trimmed by 0 bases and J by 6 bases, 4 bases remained unmatched. The CDR3 DNA reads TGTGCCAGCAGCTTAACTAGCGGGAGTGAGGATACGCAGTATTTT. Its translation: CASSLTSGSEDTQYF.

This clonotype was detected a few times. This rearrangement joins TRBV10-3 to TRBJ2-5; D remains unclear. The germline gives CDR1 ENHRY, CDR2 SYGVKD. This CDR3 region has 15 residues. V was pared by 2 bases and J by 5 bases, with 15 bases between. The DNA of the CDR3 is TGTGCCATCAGTGAGGTGGCAGACTCTAGGGAGACCCAGTACTTC. It is translated as CAISEVADSRETQYF.

The chain couples TRBV12-3 or TRBV12-4 to TRBJ2-5; tentatively, D is TRBD1 or TRBD2 (5 bases each). This CDR3 contains 17 residues. Deletions cut 1 base from V and 1 base from J, with 16 bases between. CDR3 sequence (DNA): TGTGCCAGCAGTTTAGGCGGGTTGGGGCAGGTCCAAGAGACCCAGTACTTC. It translates to CASSLGGLGQVQETQYF.

The V call is TRBV2, the J call TRBJ2-7; the D gene is possibly TRBD2 (5 bases). V was pared by 7 bases and J by 0 bases, with 10 bases between. The CDR3 is 13 residues long. CDR1 and CDR2 from the germline V gene are SNHLY and FYNNEI. This CDR3 is CASNHGNSYEQYF. In nucleotides, the CDR3 is TGTGCCAGCAACCACGGGAACTCCTACGAGCAGTACTTC.